The rows below give T cell receptor beta chains drawn from one sample of a study of beta chain features in type 1 diabetes. The protocol was immunoSEQ multiplex PCR, while the TCRdb copy is restricted to in-frame clones and leaves out a portion. The sample has more than 350,000 clones; roughly 10% are singletons. Specimen: naive CD4+ T cells from blood. All receptors come from a woman aged 18-29 years in good health. Each CDR3 is given with its conserved first and last residue. Each record gives: D gene, V gene, J gene, clone size, CDR3 protein, CDR3 DNA. A D gene is named only where the DNA matches it firmly. Some rows have no size entry. The others give once, few or many, or a class for an expanded clone.

D gene: TRBD2; V gene: TRBV7-2; J gene: TRBJ2-7; clone size: -; CDR3 protein: CASSLGASGIPYEQYF; CDR3 DNA: TGTGCCAGCAGCTTGGGGGCTAGCGGGATCCCCTACGAGCAGTACTTC
D gene: TRBD1; V gene: TRBV29-1; J gene: TRBJ1-2; clone size: few; CDR3 protein: CSAGTGWDYGYTF; CDR3 DNA: TGCAGCGCGGGGACAGGGTGGGACTATGGCTACACCTTC
D gene: TRBD1; V gene: TRBV7-2; J gene: TRBJ2-1; clone size: few; CDR3 protein: CASRGQGAGGEQFF; CDR3 DNA: TGTGCCAGCAGGGGACAGGGGGCCGGAGGTGAGCAGTTCTTC
D gene: -; V gene: TRBV30; J gene: TRBJ1-2; clone size: many; CDR3 protein: CAWSGVVYGYTF; CDR3 DNA: TGTGCCTGGAGTGGAGTGGTCTATGGCTACACCTTC
D gene: TRBD1; V gene: TRBV29-1; J gene: TRBJ2-3; clone size: few; CDR3 protein: CSVLQGADTQYF; CDR3 DNA: TGCAGCGTTCTACAGGGGGCAGATACGCAGTATTTT
D gene: -; V gene: TRBV5-1; J gene: TRBJ2-1; clone size: few; CDR3 protein: CASSSGWSSYNEQFF; CDR3 DNA: TGCGCCAGCAGCTCCGGGTGGAGCTCCTACAATGAGCAGTTCTTC
D gene: -; V gene: TRBV2; J gene: TRBJ2-5; clone size: few; CDR3 protein: CASSDRDGETQYF; CDR3 DNA: TGTGCCAGCAGTGACCGGGACGGAGAGACCCAGTACTTC
D gene: -; V gene: TRBV7-9; J gene: TRBJ1-1; clone size: -; CDR3 protein: CASSLTVPNTEAFF; CDR3 DNA: TGTGCCAGCAGCTTAACGGTACCGAACACTGAAGCTTTCTTT
D gene: TRBD2; V gene: TRBV7-2; J gene: TRBJ2-2; clone size: few; CDR3 protein: CASSFSPSGPRTGELFF; CDR3 DNA: TGTGCCAGCAGCTTTTCCCCTAGCGGACCCCGCACCGGGGAGCTGTTTTTT
D gene: -; V gene: TRBV5-8; J gene: TRBJ2-3; clone size: -; CDR3 protein: CASSKDPSTDTQYF; CDR3 DNA: TGTGCCAGCAGCAAGGACCCTAGCACAGATACGCAGTATTTT
D gene: TRBD1; V gene: TRBV29-1; J gene: TRBJ2-3; clone size: few; CDR3 protein: CSVVGDRVSTDTQYF; CDR3 DNA: TGCAGCGTTGTGGGGGACAGGGTGAGCACAGATACGCAGTATTTT
D gene: -; V gene: TRBV7-9; J gene: TRBJ2-1; clone size: many; CDR3 protein: CASTVNEQFF; CDR3 DNA: TGTGCCAGCACGGTCAATGAGCAGTTCTTC
D gene: TRBD2; V gene: TRBV29-1; J gene: TRBJ2-4; clone size: many; CDR3 protein: CSVRVGGRLDIQYF; CDR3 DNA: TGCAGCGTTCGCGTGGGCGGGAGGTTAGACATTCAGTACTTC
D gene: TRBD2; V gene: TRBV6-1; J gene: TRBJ2-1; clone size: -; CDR3 protein: CASSDSGGANNEQFF; CDR3 DNA: TGTGCCAGCAGTGATAGCGGGGGGGCCAACAATGAGCAGTTCTTC
D gene: TRBD1; V gene: TRBV7-9; J gene: TRBJ2-1; clone size: few; CDR3 protein: CASSPGQGYNEQFF; CDR3 DNA: TGTGCCAGCAGTCCGGGACAGGGGTACAATGAGCAGTTCTTC
D gene: TRBD2; V gene: TRBV4-3; J gene: TRBJ2-5; clone size: -; CDR3 protein: CASSQGASGLQETQYF; CDR3 DNA: TGCGCCAGCAGCCAAGGGGCTAGCGGGCTCCAAGAGACCCAGTACTTC
D gene: -; V gene: TRBV5-1; J gene: TRBJ1-5; clone size: -; CDR3 protein: CASSSEGEQPQHF; CDR3 DNA: TGCGCCAGCAGCTCCGAGGGCGAACAGCCCCAGCATTTT
D gene: TRBD2; V gene: TRBV30; J gene: TRBJ2-3; clone size: few; CDR3 protein: CAWSRGRTSGSLTDTQYF; CDR3 DNA: TGTGCCTGGAGTCGGGGACGGACTAGCGGGAGCCTCACAGATACGCAGTATTTT
D gene: -; V gene: TRBV29-1; J gene: TRBJ2-1; clone size: few; CDR3 protein: CSDSSYNEQFF; CDR3 DNA: TGCAGCGACAGCTCCTACAATGAGCAGTTCTTC
D gene: TRBD1; V gene: TRBV5-6; J gene: TRBJ2-1; clone size: few; CDR3 protein: CASSRPTGVLYNEQFF; CDR3 DNA: TGTGCCAGCAGCCGCCCCACAGGGGTCCTTTACAATGAGCAGTTCTTC
D gene: -; V gene: TRBV7-2; J gene: TRBJ2-5; clone size: few; CDR3 protein: CASSLWGLKETQYF; CDR3 DNA: TGTGCCAGCAGCCTCTGGGGGCTCAAAGAGACCCAGTACTTC
D gene: TRBD1; V gene: TRBV9; J gene: TRBJ2-1; clone size: -; CDR3 protein: CASSVDRGSYNEQFF; CDR3 DNA: TGTGCCAGCAGCGTCGACAGGGGCTCCTACAATGAGCAGTTCTTC
D gene: TRBD1; V gene: TRBV7-2; J gene: TRBJ1-6; clone size: few; CDR3 protein: CASSRDRNNSPLHF; CDR3 DNA: TGTGCCAGCAGCAGGGACAGAAATAATTCACCCCTCCACTTT
D gene: TRBD2; V gene: TRBV11-3; J gene: TRBJ2-1; clone size: -; CDR3 protein: CASSLNQLAGARDEQFF; CDR3 DNA: TGTGCCAGCAGCCTAAATCAACTAGCGGGAGCGCGGGATGAGCAGTTCTTC
D gene: -; V gene: TRBV28; J gene: TRBJ2-5; clone size: few; CDR3 protein: CASRLGEAGETQYF; CDR3 DNA: TGTGCCAGCAGGCTAGGGGAGGCGGGGGAGACCCAGTACTTC
D gene: TRBD2; V gene: TRBV14; J gene: TRBJ2-7; clone size: -; CDR3 protein: CASSRGTSGNYEQYF; CDR3 DNA: TGTGCCAGCAGCCGGGGGACTAGCGGAAACTACGAGCAGTACTTC
D gene: -; V gene: TRBV7-2; J gene: TRBJ1-5; clone size: -; CDR3 protein: CASSSKGYSNQPQHF; CDR3 DNA: TGTGCCAGCAGCTCTAAGGGATATAGCAATCAGCCCCAGCATTTT
D gene: -; V gene: TRBV27; J gene: TRBJ1-1; clone size: -; CDR3 protein: CASRPLLGNTEAFF; CDR3 DNA: TGTGCCAGCAGACCGCTTCTGGGGAACACTGAAGCTTTCTTT
D gene: -; V gene: TRBV7-9; J gene: TRBJ2-5; clone size: few; CDR3 protein: CASSLTVLGETQYF; CDR3 DNA: TGTGCCAGCAGCCTGACAGTCCTAGGGGAGACCCAGTACTTC
D gene: -; V gene: TRBV28; J gene: TRBJ2-6; clone size: few; CDR3 protein: CASLTPSGANVLTF; CDR3 DNA: TGTGCCAGCCTGACACCCTCTGGGGCCAACGTCCTGACTTTC
D gene: -; V gene: TRBV30; J gene: TRBJ2-1; clone size: many; CDR3 protein: CAWRPLTLASYNEQFF; CDR3 DNA: TGTGCCTGGAGGCCCCTTACTCTAGCGTCCTACAATGAGCAGTTCTTC
D gene: -; V gene: TRBV7-9; J gene: TRBJ2-5; clone size: -; CDR3 protein: CASSLEAASEGETQYF; CDR3 DNA: TGTGCCAGCAGCTTAGAGGCAGCGTCCGAAGGGGAGACCCAGTACTTC
D gene: TRBD1; V gene: TRBV15; J gene: TRBJ2-1; clone size: few; CDR3 protein: CATSGDRAYNEQFF; CDR3 DNA: TGTGCCACCAGCGGGGACAGGGCCTACAATGAGCAGTTCTTC
D gene: -; V gene: TRBV7-8; J gene: TRBJ2-5; clone size: few; CDR3 protein: CASSFAVLQETQYF; CDR3 DNA: TGTGCCAGCAGCTTTGCCGTACTCCAAGAGACCCAGTACTTC
D gene: -; V gene: TRBV30; J gene: TRBJ1-5; clone size: many; CDR3 protein: CACSLGDFDAQHF; CDR3 DNA: TGTGCCTGCTCCTTAGGGGATTTTGATGCCCAGCATTTT
D gene: TRBD2; V gene: TRBV4-1; J gene: TRBJ2-1; clone size: -; CDR3 protein: CASSQAASGASYNEQFF; CDR3 DNA: TGCGCCAGCAGCCAAGCCGCTAGCGGGGCCTCCTACAATGAGCAGTTCTTC
D gene: -; V gene: TRBV4-2; J gene: TRBJ1-1; clone size: -; CDR3 protein: CASSGQGSTEAFF; CDR3 DNA: TGTGCCAGCAGCGGGCAGGGTAGCACTGAAGCTTTCTTT